The next 14 T cell receptor beta chains were all read from a single sample in a study of radiotherapy plus CTLA-4 blockade in lung cancer. The method was immunoSEQ multiplex PCR; TCRdb's version includes in-frame clones alone and lacks a portion of them. The top ten hold roughly 23% of the sample, which has some 73,000 clones, around 78% seen once. This specimen consisted of peripheral blood, obtained from a patient treated with radiotherapy plus ipilimumab. Receptors were obtained from a human donor with non-small cell lung cancer whose response to radiotherapy plus ipilimumab could not be evaluated. Some clones in this sample may be carry-over from other donors' samples.

In its sample, this clone was seen a few times. The CDR3 is CASSRRTENSPLHF. The CDR3 nucleotides read TGTGCCAGTAGTAGGAGGACAGAGAATTCACCCCTCCACTTT. J is TRBJ1-6 and V is TRBV19, with TRBD1 as a possible D gene (6 bases). Trimming cost V 4 bases and J 7 bases, with 11 bases left between them. The CDR3 has 14 amino acids. Germline CDR1 reads LNHDA; CDR2 reads SQIVND (reference sequence). The full variable domain, its missing parts supplied by reference TRBV19 and TRBJ1-6, is DGGITQSPKYLFRKEGQNVTLSCEQNLNHDAMYWYRQDPGQGLRLIYYSQIVNDFQKGDIAEGYSVSREKKESFPLTVTSAQKNPTAFYLCASSRRTENSPLHFGNGTRLTVT.

The chain combines TRBV6-6 with TRBJ1-1, with a tentative D call TRBD1 (6 bases). The germline V and J ends were trimmed by 6 bases and 3 bases, with 11 bases remaining between them. This CDR3 comprises 13 residues. Germline CDR1 and CDR2: MNHNY and SVGAGI (reference sequence). CDR3 DNA: TGTGCCAGCAGCGTCGAGGGGGACACTGAAGCTTTCTTT. Translated: CASSVEGDTEAFF.

The rearrangement joins TRBV7-3 to TRBJ1-1, with D perhaps matching TRBD1 (6 bases). The CDR3 runs 14 residues. CDR1 is SGHTA and CDR2 is FQGTGA in the germline V gene. V lost 1 base to trimming and J lost 0 bases, with 6 bases between them. The CDR3 here is CASSLNRVNTEAFF. The CDR3 bases are TGTGCCAGCAGCTTAAACAGGGTGAACACTGAAGCTTTCTTT.

This rearrangement joins TRBV27 to TRBJ1-6; a possible D gene is TRBD1 (6 bases). V was trimmed by 5 bases and J by 6 bases, leaving 11 bases between them. From germline, CDR1 is MNHEY and CDR2 SMNVEV (reference sequence). CDR3 length: 14 amino acids. CDR3 loop: CASSLDSVNSPLHF. The CDR3 region has the DNA TGTGCCAGCAGTCTGGACAGCGTTAATTCACCCCTCCACTTT.

This clone turned up a few times. The chain joins TRBV10-3 to TRBJ1-1; the D gene is possibly TRBD1 (5 bases). This CDR3 comprises 14 residues. V gave up 0 bases and J gave up 6 bases, with 11 bases separating them. CDR1 and CDR2 from the germline V gene are ENHRY and SYGVKD. The CDR3, as DNA: TGTGCCATCAGTGAGTCAGGCAGGGAGGCTGAAGCTTTCTTT. Translated: CAISESGREAEAFF.

The chain couples TRBV6-5 to TRBJ2-7; a weak D match, TRBD1 (6 bases). The CDR3 runs to 14 residues. Germline loops: CDR1 MNHEY, CDR2 SVGAGI. V lost 0 bases to trimming and J lost 3 bases, with 9 bases between them. CDR3 protein: CASSYSGTNYEQYF. The CDR3 DNA is TGTGCCAGCAGTTACTCGGGGACAAACTACGAGCAGTACTTC.

In its sample, this clone was seen once. CDR3 in amino acids: CASSTRGQGVQPQHF. In DNA form, the CDR3 reads TGTGCCAGCAGTACCAGGGGACAAGGCGTTCAGCCCCAGCATTTT. The genes are TRBV28 and TRBJ1-5; D is perhaps TRBD1 (6 bases). The CDR3 length is 15 residues. Germline-derived CDR1 and CDR2 are MDHEN and SYDVKM. The V end was cut by 5 bases, the J end by 6 bases, with 17 bases between. Full variable domain (missing parts from reference TRBV28 and TRBJ1-5): DVKVTQSSRYLVKRTGEKVFLECVQDMDHENMFWYRQDPGLGLRLIYFSYDVKMKEKGDIPEGYSVSREKKERFSLILESASTNQTSMYLCASSTRGQGVQPQHFGDGTRLSIL.

The chain couples TRBV5-8 to TRBJ2-7, with a weak D call TRBD2 (5 bases). The germline V and J ends were trimmed by 2 bases and 3 bases, with 15 bases remaining between them. Looked up from germline, CDR1 is SGHTS and CDR2 is YDEGEE. The CDR3 loop spans 15 amino acids. The CDR3, as DNA: TGTGCCAGCAGCTTCCCTAGCCTTGGTGTCTACGAGCAGTACTTC. The encoded protein is CASSFPSLGVYEQYF. Using reference TRBV5-8 and TRBJ2-7 for the parts outside the CDR3, the full variable domain is EAGVTQSPTHLIKTRGQQATLRCSPISGHTSVYWYQQALGLGLQFLLWYDEGEERNRGNFPPRFSGRQFPNYSSELNVNALELEDSALYLCASSFPSLGVYEQYFGPGTRLTVT.

In this sample, this clone turned up once. The chain links TRBV10-3 to TRBJ2-1, with 9 bases fitting TRBD2. CDR3 length: 15 residues. Germline V gene data show CDR1 as ENHRY and CDR2 as SYGVKD. J was trimmed by 4 bases and V by 2 bases; bases with no gene match: 3. The CDR3 DNA follows: TGTGCCATCAGTGAGCGGCTAGCGGGGTACAATGAGCAGTTCTTC. As protein: CAISERLAGYNEQFF.

In nucleotides, the CDR3 is TGTGCCAGCGACAGGGGAAGAGGCTACACCTTC. This translates into CASDRGRGYTF. The chain links TRBV6-5 to TRBJ1-2; the match to TRBD1 covers 8 bases. In germline, CDR1 is MNHEY, CDR2 SVGAGI. The trim removed 8 bases at V and 8 bases at J, leaving 4 bases unmatched. The CDR3 contains 11 residues.

Only a few counts were recorded for this clone. The chain uses TRBV28 and TRBJ2-5; 7 bases are shared with TRBD1. Germline-derived CDR1 and CDR2 are MDHEN and SYDVKM. The CDR3 contains 14 residues. With 3 bases clipped from V and 3 bases from J, the junction kept 4 bases outside the gene matches. In nucleotides, the CDR3 is TGTGCCAGCAGTTTCGAGGGGACAGAAGAGACCCAGTACTTC. Protein sequence: CASSFEGTEETQYF.

This chain links TRBV18 with TRBJ1-2, with D perhaps matching TRBD1 (6 bases). The length of the CDR3 is 14 residues. Germline lookup yields CDR1 KGHSH and CDR2 LQKENI. V lost 6 bases and J 3 bases, leaving 14 bases between the germline ends. The CDR3 protein is CASSLTGIDYGYTF. As DNA, the CDR3 is TGTGCCAGCTCGCTCACAGGGATAGACTATGGCTACACCTTC.

The rearrangement joins TRBV27 to TRBJ1-1, with D possibly being TRBD1 (6 bases). This CDR3 is built from 13 residues. Trimming removed 6 bases at V and 2 bases at J, with 10 bases between. The germline V gene has CDR1 MNHEY and CDR2 SMNVEV (reference sequence). The CDR3 loop reads CASSDRLNTEAFF. The CDR3 nucleotides are TGTGCCAGCAGCGACAGGTTAAACACTGAAGCTTTCTTT.

This sequence joins TRBV6-5 and TRBJ2-5; 7 bases map to TRBD2. The CDR3 is made up of 13 amino acids. The germline V gene encodes CDR1 MNHEY and CDR2 SVGAGI. The trim removed 2 bases at V and 5 bases at J, leaving 2 bases unmatched. The CDR3 nucleotides read TGTGCCAGCAGTTACAGGGAGGGGGAGACCCAGTACTTC. Protein product: CASSYREGETQYF.